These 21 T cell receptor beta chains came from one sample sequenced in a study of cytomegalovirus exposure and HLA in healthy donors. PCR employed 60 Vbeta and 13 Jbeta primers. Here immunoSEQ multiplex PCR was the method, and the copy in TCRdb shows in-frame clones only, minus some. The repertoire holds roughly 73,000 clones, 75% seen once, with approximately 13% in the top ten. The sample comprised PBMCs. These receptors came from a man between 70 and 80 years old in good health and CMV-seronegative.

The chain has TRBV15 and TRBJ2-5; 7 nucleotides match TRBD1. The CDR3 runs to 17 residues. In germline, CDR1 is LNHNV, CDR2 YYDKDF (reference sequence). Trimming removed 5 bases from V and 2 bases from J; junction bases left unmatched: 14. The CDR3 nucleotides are TGTGCCACCAGCCACAGAATCCAGGGACAGAAGCAAGAGACCCAGTACTTC. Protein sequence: CATSHRIQGQKQETQYF.

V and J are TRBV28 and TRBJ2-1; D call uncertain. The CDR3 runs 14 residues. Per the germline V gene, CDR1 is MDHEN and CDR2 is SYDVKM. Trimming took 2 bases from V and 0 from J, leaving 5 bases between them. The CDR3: CASSLPSSYNEQFF. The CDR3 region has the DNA TGTGCCAGCAGTTTACCGAGCTCCTACAATGAGCAGTTCTTC.

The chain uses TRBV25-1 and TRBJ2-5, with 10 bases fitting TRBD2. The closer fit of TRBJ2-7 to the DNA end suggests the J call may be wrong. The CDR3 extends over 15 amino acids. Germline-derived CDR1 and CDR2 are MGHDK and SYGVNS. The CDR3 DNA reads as TGTGCCAGCAGTGAATTACTAGCGGGGTCCTACGAGCAGTACTTC. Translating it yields CASSELLAGSYEQYF.

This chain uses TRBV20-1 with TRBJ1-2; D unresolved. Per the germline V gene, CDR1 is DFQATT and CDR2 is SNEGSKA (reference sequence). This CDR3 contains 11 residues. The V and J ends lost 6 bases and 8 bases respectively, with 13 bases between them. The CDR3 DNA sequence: TGCAGTGCCGCGGGAGGGCAGGGCTACACCTTC. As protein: CSAAGGQGYTF.

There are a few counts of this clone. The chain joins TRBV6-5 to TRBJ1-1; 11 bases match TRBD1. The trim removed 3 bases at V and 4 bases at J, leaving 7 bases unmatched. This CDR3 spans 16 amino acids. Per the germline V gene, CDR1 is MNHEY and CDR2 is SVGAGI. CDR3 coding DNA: TGTGCCAGCAGTTATGGGACAGGGGGTATCGTCACTGAAGCTTTCTTT. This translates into CASSYGTGGIVTEAFF.

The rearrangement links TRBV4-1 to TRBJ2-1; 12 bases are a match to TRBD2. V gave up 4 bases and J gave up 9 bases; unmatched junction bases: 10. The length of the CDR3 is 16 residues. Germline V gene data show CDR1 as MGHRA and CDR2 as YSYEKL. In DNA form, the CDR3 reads TGCGCCAGCAGCCCCCACCGACTAGCGGGAGCGGGTGAGCAGTTCTTC. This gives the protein CASSPHRLAGAGEQFF.

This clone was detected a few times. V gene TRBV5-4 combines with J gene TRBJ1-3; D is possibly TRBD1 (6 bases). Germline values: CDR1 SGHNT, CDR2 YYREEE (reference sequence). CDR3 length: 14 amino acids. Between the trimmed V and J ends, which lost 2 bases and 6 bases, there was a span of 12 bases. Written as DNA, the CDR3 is TGTGCCAGCAGCTTACAGGGATCGGAAAACACCATATATTTT. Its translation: CASSLQGSENTIYF. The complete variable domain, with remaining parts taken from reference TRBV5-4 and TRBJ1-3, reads ETGVTQSPTHLIKTRGQQVTLRCSSQSGHNTVSWYQQALGQGPQFIFQYYREEENGRGNFPPRFSGLQFPNYSSELNVNALELDDSALYLCASSLQGSENTIYFGEGSWLTVV.

CDR3: CASSIGQGRNEQFF. The CDR3 DNA follows: TGTGCCAGCAGTATCGGACAGGGAAGGAATGAGCAGTTCTTC. The V and J genes are TRBV27 and TRBJ2-1, with TRBD1 identical over 8 bases. Germline CDR1 is MNHEY and CDR2 is SMNVEV (reference sequence). After removal of 5 bases from V and 7 bases from J, the junction contained 7 bases not matched to a gene. The CDR3 spans 14 residues.

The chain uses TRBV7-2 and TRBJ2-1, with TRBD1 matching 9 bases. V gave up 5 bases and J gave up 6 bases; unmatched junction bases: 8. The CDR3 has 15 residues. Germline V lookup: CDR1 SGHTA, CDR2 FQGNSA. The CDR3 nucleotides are TGTGCCAGCAGCGCCGGGACAGGGAACCGCAATGAGCAGTTCTTC. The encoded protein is CASSAGTGNRNEQFF.

The CDR3: CASSGSDRLNTGELFF. As DNA, the CDR3 is TGCGCCAGCAGCGGATCGGACAGATTGAACACCGGGGAGCTGTTTTTT. The V call is TRBV4-1, the J call TRBJ2-2; D possibly corresponds to TRBD1 (6 bases). V lost 5 bases and J 1 base, leaving 14 bases between the germline ends. CDR3 size: 16 residues. Germline-derived CDR1 and CDR2 are MGHRA and YSYEKL.

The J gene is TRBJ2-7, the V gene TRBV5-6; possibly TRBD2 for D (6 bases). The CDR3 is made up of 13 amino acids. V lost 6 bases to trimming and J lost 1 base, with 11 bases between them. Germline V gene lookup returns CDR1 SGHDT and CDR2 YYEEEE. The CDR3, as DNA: TGTGCCAGCACCAAGGGACTTTCCTACGAGCAGTACTTC. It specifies CASTKGLSYEQYF. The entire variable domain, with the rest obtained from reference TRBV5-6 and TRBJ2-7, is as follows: DAGVTQSPTHLIKTRGQQVTLRCSPKSGHDTVSWYQQALGQGPQFIFQYYEEEERQRGNFPDRFSGHQFPNYSSELNVNALLLGDSALYLCASTKGLSYEQYFGPGTRLTVT.

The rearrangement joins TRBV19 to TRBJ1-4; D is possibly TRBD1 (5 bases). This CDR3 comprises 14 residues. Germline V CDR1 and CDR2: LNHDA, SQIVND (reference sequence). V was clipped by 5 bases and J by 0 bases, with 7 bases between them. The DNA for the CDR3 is TGTGCCAGTAGTGTACAGGCAACTAATGAAAAACTGTTTTTT. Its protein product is CASSVQATNEKLFF.

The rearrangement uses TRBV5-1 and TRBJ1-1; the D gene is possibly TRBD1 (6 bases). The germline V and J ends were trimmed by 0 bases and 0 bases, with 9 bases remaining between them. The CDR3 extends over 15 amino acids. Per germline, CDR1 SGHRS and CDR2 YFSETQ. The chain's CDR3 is CASSLAWGLNTEAFF. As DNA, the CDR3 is TGCGCCAGCAGCTTGGCGTGGGGGCTGAACACTGAAGCTTTCTTT.

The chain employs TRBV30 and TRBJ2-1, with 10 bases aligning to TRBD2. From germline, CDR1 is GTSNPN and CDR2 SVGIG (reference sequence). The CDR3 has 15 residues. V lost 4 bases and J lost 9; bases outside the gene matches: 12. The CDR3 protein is CAWTQAGGPHFEQFF. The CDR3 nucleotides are TGTGCCTGGACGCAAGCGGGAGGGCCCCATTTTGAGCAGTTCTTC.

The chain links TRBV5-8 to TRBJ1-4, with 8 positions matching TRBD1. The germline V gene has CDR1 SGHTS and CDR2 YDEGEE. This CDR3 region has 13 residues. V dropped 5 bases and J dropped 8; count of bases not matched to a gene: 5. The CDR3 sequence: CASSGQGGEKLFF. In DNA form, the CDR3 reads TGTGCCAGCAGTGGACAGGGTGGGGAAAAACTGTTTTTT.

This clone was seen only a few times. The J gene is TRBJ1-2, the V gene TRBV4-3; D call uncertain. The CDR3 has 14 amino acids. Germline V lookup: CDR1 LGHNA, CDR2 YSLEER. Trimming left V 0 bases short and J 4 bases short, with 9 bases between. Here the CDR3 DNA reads TGCGCCAGCAGCCAAGATCGGGATGGCTATGGCTACACCTTC. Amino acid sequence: CASSQDRDGYGYTF.

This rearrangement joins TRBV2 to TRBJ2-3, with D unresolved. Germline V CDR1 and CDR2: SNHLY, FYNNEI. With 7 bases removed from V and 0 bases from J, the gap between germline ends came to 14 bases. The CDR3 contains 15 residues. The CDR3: CASNQAVESTDTQYF. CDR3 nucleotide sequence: TGTGCCAGCAACCAGGCCGTCGAAAGCACAGATACGCAGTATTTT.

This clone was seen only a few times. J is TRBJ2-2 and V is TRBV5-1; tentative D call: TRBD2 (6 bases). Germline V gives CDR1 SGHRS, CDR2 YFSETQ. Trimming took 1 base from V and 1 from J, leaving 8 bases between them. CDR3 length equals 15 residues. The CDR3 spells CASSLYSGNTGELFF. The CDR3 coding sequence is TGCGCCAGCAGCTTGTATAGCGGGAACACCGGGGAGCTGTTTTTT.

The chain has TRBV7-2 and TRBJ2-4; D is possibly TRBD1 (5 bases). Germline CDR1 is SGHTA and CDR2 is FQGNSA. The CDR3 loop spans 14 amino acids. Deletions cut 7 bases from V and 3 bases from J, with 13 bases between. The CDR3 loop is CASIQGFGKNIQYF. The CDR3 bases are TGTGCCAGCATCCAGGGTTTTGGCAAAAACATTCAGTACTTC.

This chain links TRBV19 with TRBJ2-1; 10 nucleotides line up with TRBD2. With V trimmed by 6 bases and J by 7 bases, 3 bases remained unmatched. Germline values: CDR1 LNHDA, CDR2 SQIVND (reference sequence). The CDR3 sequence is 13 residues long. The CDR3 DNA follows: TGTGCCAGTAGGCTAGCGGGGGTGAATGAGCAGTTCTTC. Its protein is CASRLAGVNEQFF. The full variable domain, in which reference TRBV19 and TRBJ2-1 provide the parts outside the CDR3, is DGGITQSPKYLFRKEGQNVTLSCEQNLNHDAMYWYRQDPGQGLRLIYYSQIVNDFQKGDIAEGYSVSREKKESFPLTVTSAQKNPTAFYLCASRLAGVNEQFFGPGTRLTVL.

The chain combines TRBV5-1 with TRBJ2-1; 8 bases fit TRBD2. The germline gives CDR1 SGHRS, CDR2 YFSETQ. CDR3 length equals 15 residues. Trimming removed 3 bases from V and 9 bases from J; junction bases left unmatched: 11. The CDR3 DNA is TGCGCCAGCAGCTCCGCGAGCGGGGGATTGGGTGAGCAGTTCTTC. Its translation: CASSSASGGLGEQFF.